Below, 26 T cell receptor beta chains from the same sample are listed, as sequenced in a study of blood T cell repertoires in COVID-19. The repertoire was sequenced with immunoSEQ multiplex PCR; TCRdb's copy has only in-frame clones and lacks some. The table includes about 180,000 clones, roughly 87% detected once. The source material was peripheral blood. These TCRs come from a man between 18 and 35 years old who had recovered from COVID-19.

This clone has a single count. The chain couples TRBV10-2 to TRBJ1-1, with 8 bases identical to TRBD1. CDR1 is WSHSY, CDR2 SAAADI, per germline. With V trimmed by 4 bases and J by 1 base, 5 bases remained unmatched. The CDR3 runs 15 residues. The CDR3, as DNA: TGCGCCAGCAGTGGATCTGGACAGGGGAACACTGAAGCTTTCTTT. This gives the protein CASSGSGQGNTEAFF.

This chain connects TRBV7-2 to TRBJ1-3; 9 nucleotides agree with TRBD1. CDR1 and CDR2 from the germline V gene are SGHTA and FQGNSA. Trimming removed 1 base from V and 4 bases from J; junction bases left unmatched: 5. The CDR3 contains 16 residues. The CDR3 DNA is TGTGCCAGCAGCTTAGGGGGGACAGGGAGGGGAAACACCATATATTTT. Translation gives CASSLGGTGRGNTIYF.

The gene calls are TRBV27 and TRBJ2-7; 9 bases agree with TRBD2. V trimming: 5 bases; J trimming: 2 bases; junction bases outside the gene matches: 10. CDR3 length: 16 amino acids. Germline V gene data show CDR1 as MNHEY and CDR2 as SMNVEV (reference sequence). The CDR3 DNA follows: TGTGCCAGCAGTGCAGGCGCTAGCGGGGCTCCCTACGAGCAGTACTTC. It translates to CASSAGASGAPYEQYF.

This chain connects TRBV7-2 to TRBJ1-5; D may be TRBD1 (6 bases). The germline V gene encodes CDR1 SGHTA and CDR2 FQGNSA. V was clipped by 2 bases and J by 3 bases, with 11 bases between them. The CDR3 is 15 amino acids. The CDR3 DNA follows: TGTGCCAGCAGCTTATTAGGACAGTCCAATCAGCCCCAGCATTTT. It translates to CASSLLGQSNQPQHF.

The chain couples TRBV4-3 to TRBJ2-7, with TRBD1 matching over 8 bases. Germline V gene data show CDR1 as LGHNA and CDR2 as YSLEER. There are 15 residues in the CDR3. Trimming at V came to 3 bases and at J to 1 base, leaving 5 bases not matched to a gene. CDR3 amino acids: CASSQRGDRSYEQYF. The CDR3 nucleotides are TGCGCCAGCAGCCAGAGGGGGGACAGGTCCTACGAGCAGTACTTC.

This clone was found once. The CDR3 DNA reads as TGTGCCAGCAGTTTATCGGGCTCATTTAATGAAAAACTGTTTTTT. Translated, it gives CASSLSGSFNEKLFF. The chain links TRBV27 to TRBJ1-4; D gene uncertain. V lost 0 bases and J 4 bases, leaving 9 bases between the germline ends. This CDR3 is 15 amino acids long. Germline-derived CDR1 and CDR2 are MNHEY and SMNVEV (reference sequence).

The rearrangement joins TRBV29-1 to TRBJ1-4, with D possibly TRBD1 on 6 matching bases. Germline-derived CDR1 and CDR2 are SQVTM and ANQGSEA. The CDR3 is 15 amino acids. V lost 0 bases and J lost 8, with 16 bases in between. The CDR3 protein is CSVEDQGDNTEKLFF. In DNA, the CDR3 is TGCAGCGTTGAAGATCAAGGGGACAATACAGAAAAACTGTTTTTT.

This sequence joins TRBV9 and TRBJ2-5, with 9 nucleotides matching TRBD2. Trimming removed 2 bases from V and 5 bases from J; junction bases left unmatched: 7. This CDR3 has 15 residues. CDR1 SGDLS and CDR2 YYNGEE come from the germline V gene. This chain's CDR3 is CASSVHSGSGETQYF. CDR3 sequence (DNA): TGTGCCAGCAGCGTCCATAGCGGGAGCGGCGAGACCCAGTACTTC.

The chain employs TRBV28 and TRBJ1-2, with D possibly matching TRBD1 (6 bases). V was trimmed by 9 bases and J by 4 bases, leaving 12 bases between them. From germline, CDR1 is MDHEN and CDR2 SYDVKM. The length of the CDR3 is 12 residues. This chain's CDR3 is CASATGLYGYTF. CDR3 sequence (DNA): TGTGCCAGTGCAACAGGGCTCTATGGCTACACCTTC.

This clone was detected once. The rearrangement uses TRBV10-3 and TRBJ1-2; possibly TRBD1 for D (6 bases). Germline V gene lookup returns CDR1 ENHRY and CDR2 SYGVKD. V was pared by 0 bases and J by 6 bases, with 17 bases between. The CDR3 loop spans 16 amino acids. The CDR3 loop reads CAISESLGRGKNGYTF. The CDR3 DNA reads TGTGCCATCAGTGAGTCGTTGGGCAGGGGAAAAAATGGCTACACCTTC.

The rearrangement links TRBV5-1 to TRBJ2-1; D possibly corresponds to TRBD1 (6 bases). There are 14 residues in the CDR3. V gave up 0 bases and J gave up 8 bases, with 12 bases separating them. The V gene's germline CDR1 is SGHRS and CDR2 YFSETQ. DNA of the CDR3: TGCGCCAGCAGCTTGGACAGGGCTTGGGATGAGCAGTTCTTC. This sequence encodes CASSLDRAWDEQFF.

V is TRBV25-1 and J is TRBJ1-1, with D maybe TRBD1 (5 bases). Trimming pared 1 base from V and 1 base from J, leaving 7 bases between. Germline V lookup: CDR1 MGHDK, CDR2 SYGVNS. This CDR3 has 14 amino acids. This CDR3 is CASSEWGGNTEAFF. In nucleotides, the CDR3 is TGTGCCAGCAGTGAATGGGGGGGGAACACTGAAGCTTTCTTT.

J is TRBJ1-4 and V is TRBV21-1; the D call in the table, TRBD1, was not verified against the DNA. TRBV21-1 corresponds to a pseudogene. This CDR3 has 14 amino acids. The CDR3 nucleotides read TGTGCCAGCAGCAGGGGACAGGGGAGCGAAAAACTGTTTTTT. Encoded protein: CASSRGQGSEKLFF.

This clone has only one observation. The chain joins TRBV10-3 to TRBJ2-1; the match to TRBD2 covers 7 bases. V was clipped by 2 bases and J by 7 bases; unmatched bases: 11. Germline lookup yields CDR1 ENHRY and CDR2 SYGVKD. This CDR3 is built from 16 residues. The CDR3 sequence is CAISELGGRGSNEQFF. In nucleotides, the CDR3 is TGTGCCATCAGTGAGCTAGGAGGGAGGGGATCAAATGAGCAGTTCTTC.

This clone was detected only once. V gene TRBV13 combines with J gene TRBJ1-2; no definite D call. CDR1 is PRHDT and CDR2 is FYEKMQ in the germline V gene (reference sequence). The CDR3 has 15 amino acids. V lost 0 bases and J lost 4, with 12 bases in between. The CDR3: CASSLGRGSAYGYTF. The CDR3 DNA reads TGTGCCAGCAGCTTAGGCCGCGGATCCGCCTATGGCTACACCTTC. Full variable domain (outside the CDR3, taken from reference TRBV13 and TRBJ1-2): AAGVIQSPRHLIKEKRETATLKCYPIPRHDTVYWYQQGPGQDPQFLISFYEKMQSDKGSIPDRFSAQQFSDYHSELNMSSLELGDSALYFCASSLGRGSAYGYTFGSGTRLTVV.

This chain links TRBV18 with TRBJ2-2, with 9 bases lining up with TRBD2. The V gene end was trimmed by 2 bases and the J gene end by 0 bases; junction bases not matched to a gene: 10. Per germline, CDR1 KGHSH and CDR2 LQKENI. The CDR3 consists of 19 residues. The CDR3 protein is CASSPFSLAGTANTGELFF. The CDR3 nucleotides read TGTGCCAGCTCACCATTTAGCCTAGCGGGGACCGCGAACACCGGGGAGCTGTTTTTT.

This clone showed up just once. The V gene is TRBV4-2, the J gene TRBJ2-2; 12 positions match TRBD2. The CDR3 loop spans 18 amino acids. The trim removed 0 bases at V and 6 bases at J, leaving 8 bases unmatched. Germline assignment: CDR1 LGHNA and CDR2 YNFKEQ. CDR3 residues: CASSQDRLAGAMAGELFF. The CDR3 DNA sequence: TGTGCCAGCAGCCAAGATCGACTAGCGGGAGCTATGGCCGGGGAGCTGTTTTTT.

CDR3 in amino acids: CASSRGRDRRRYGYTF. In DNA form, the CDR3 reads TGTGCCAGCAGCCGGGGGAGGGACAGGAGGAGATATGGCTACACCTTC. This chain connects TRBV28 to TRBJ1-2, with 8 bases aligning to TRBD1. Germline CDR1 and CDR2: MDHEN and SYDVKM. V lost 6 bases and J lost 5; bases outside the gene matches: 14. The CDR3 totals 16 residues.

The chain couples TRBV28 to TRBJ2-2; 9 nucleotides agree with TRBD1. Germline loops: CDR1 MDHEN, CDR2 SYDVKM. This CDR3 spans 14 amino acids. J gave up 4 bases and V 9 bases, and 6 bases lay outside the gene matches. CDR3 amino acids: CASGGQGSTGELFF. Here the CDR3 DNA reads TGTGCCAGTGGGGGACAGGGCAGCACCGGGGAGCTGTTTTTT.

The gene calls are TRBV20-1 and TRBJ2-7; possibly TRBD2 for D (6 bases). CDR1 is DFQATT, CDR2 SNEGSKA, per germline (reference sequence). Trimming stripped 3 bases from V and 7 bases from J, with 10 bases between. This CDR3 region has 11 residues. The CDR3 DNA follows: TGCAGTGCTAGTTGGGCGGGAGAGCAGTACTTC. It translates to CSASWAGEQYF.

This chain connects TRBV5-1 to TRBJ1-2, with TRBD1 identical over 8 bases. The CDR3 is 15 amino acids. The J segment lost 7 bases and the V segment lost 3 bases, leaving 11 bases of the junction unmatched. The V gene's germline CDR1 is SGHRS and CDR2 YFSETQ. CDR3 loop: CASSWEGTGPGGYTF. Here the CDR3 DNA reads TGCGCCAGCAGCTGGGAGGGGACAGGCCCAGGTGGCTACACCTTC.

This clone appeared many times. The gene calls are TRBV9 and TRBJ2-5; 8 bases fit TRBD2. Trimming took 4 bases from V and 5 from J; bases not matched to a gene: 7. Germline V lookup: CDR1 SGDLS, CDR2 YYNGEE. This CDR3 has 14 amino acids. The CDR3: CASSTREGRETQYF. The CDR3 DNA reads as TGTGCCAGCAGCACTCGGGAGGGCCGGGAGACCCAGTACTTC.

This clone was seen once. The chain is built from TRBV10-2 and TRBJ1-1, with a possible D match to TRBD1 (6 bases). V dropped 6 bases and J dropped 1 base, with 9 bases sitting between them. The CDR3 extends over 13 amino acids. From germline, CDR1 is WSHSY and CDR2 SAAADI. The CDR3 DNA follows: TGCGCCAGCAGCCTACAGGGGAACACTGAAGCTTTCTTT. Its protein is CASSLQGNTEAFF.

As DNA, the CDR3 is TGTGCCAGTAGTATAGCTGACACCCGATCTGGAAACACCATATATTTT. Translation: CASSIADTRSGNTIYF. The chain links TRBV19 to TRBJ1-3; D is undetermined. Per germline, CDR1 LNHDA and CDR2 SQIVND (reference sequence). The V end was cut by 1 base, the J end by 1 base, with 11 bases between. This CDR3 is 16 amino acids long.

The V call is TRBV30, the J call TRBJ2-5; TRBD1 matches 7 bases. V lost 3 bases to trimming and J lost 5 bases; unmatched junction nucleotides: 12. The germline V gene encodes CDR1 GTSNPN and CDR2 SVGIG (reference sequence). The CDR3 has 15 amino acids. CDR3 DNA: TGTGCCTGGAGACCTAAGACAGGGAATTACGAGACCCAGTACTTC. This gives the protein CAWRPKTGNYETQYF.

The V call is TRBV4-3, the J call TRBJ1-2; D is undetermined. The ends were cut back, 0 bases at V and 8 bases at J, with 13 bases in the middle. CDR3 length: 14 amino acids. CDR1 LGHNA and CDR2 YSLEER come from the germline V gene. The CDR3 reads CASSQEGSREGYTF. The CDR3 coding sequence is TGCGCCAGCAGCCAAGAGGGTTCAAGGGAGGGCTACACCTTC.